This TCR beta chain was identified during a study of T cells in Graves' hyperthyroidism and ophthalmopathy. General study findings and limits: A model of 13 V-J features distinguished ophthalmopathy from stable hyperthyroidism.

Details on this clonotype: Its antigen is not known.

In germline, CDR1 is SGHAT, CDR2 FQDESV (reference sequence). V shed 4 bases and J shed 0 bases, with 13 bases lying between them. The CDR3 totals 16 residues. The investigators amplified TCR beta CDR3 regions from RNA transcripts. RT-PCR in the first round (using the HTBI primer set) targeted the TCR CDR3. MiXCR, run by TCRdb on the multiplex PCR reads, gives a single entry per CDR3 protein. In the table there are some 510,000 distinct CDR3 sequences, 35% to 55% of which are singletons. Graves' hyperthyroidism is called stable when ophthalmopathy does not progress within 18 months. What was sequenced was peripheral blood or thyroid tissue (not recorded which). This TCR was recovered from a woman aged 18 to 35 with Graves' hyperthyroidism. The J gene is TRBJ1-3, the V gene TRBV11-1; TRBD1 is a possible D gene (5 bases). The CDR3 nucleotides are TGTGCCAGCAGCTCCCAGGGACGGACCTCTGGAAACACCATATATTTT. Amino acids: CASSSQGRTSGNTIYF.